These 7 T cell receptor beta chains came from one sample sequenced in a study of T cells expressing NK-cell markers. No DNA is given; TCRdb re-called the 5' RACE reads and lists each CDR3 protein once. The repertoire table contains about 180,000 distinct CDR3 sequences. Sequences were obtained from blood T cells: a sorted CD56 or NKG2C T cell subset, CD4+ or CD8+ T cells, or bulk PBMC T cells (not recorded which). The receptors derive from a woman between 18 and 70 years old in good health.

The V and J genes are TRBV15 and TRBJ1-2; TCRdb picks TRBD1, but there is no DNA to check that call. The CDR3 is made up of 15 amino acids. From germline, CDR1 is LNHNV and CDR2 YYDKDF (reference sequence). The CDR3 reads CATSRDYGPGDGYTF.

The J gene is TRBJ2-7, the V gene TRBV5-1. Germline loops: CDR1 SGHRS, CDR2 YFSETQ. This CDR3 spans 14 amino acids. The chain's CDR3 is CASSLDGGPYEQYF. Using reference TRBV5-1 and TRBJ2-7 for the parts outside the CDR3, the full variable domain is KAGVTQTPRYLIKTRGQQVTLSCSPISGHRSVSWYQQTPGQGLQFLFEYFSETQRNKGNFPGRFSGRQFSNSRSEMNVSTLELGDSALYLCASSLDGGPYEQYFGPGTRLTVT.

The chain has TRBV7-3 and TRBJ2-6; TCRdb's D call, TRBD2, is unchecked because there is no DNA. This CDR3 spans 18 amino acids. Germline values: CDR1 SGHTA, CDR2 FQGTGA. CDR3 protein: CASSAPGLAGAGANVLTF.

V gene TRBV7-6 combines with J gene TRBJ1-4; TCRdb calls TRBD1, which cannot be checked without DNA. Germline V gene sequence: CDR1 SGHVS, CDR2 FNYEAQ. CDR3 size: 15 residues. The CDR3 sequence is CASSLGGQMDEKLFF.

The chain uses TRBV5-1 and TRBJ2-3; TCRdb calls TRBD2, which cannot be checked without DNA. In germline, CDR1 is SGHRS, CDR2 YFSETQ. CDR3 size: 17 residues. The CDR3 sequence: CASSLESGAGLTDTQYF.

The chain combines TRBV27 with TRBJ2-7. The CDR3 is 15 residues long. The V gene's germline CDR1 is MNHEY and CDR2 SMNVEV (reference sequence). CDR3 amino acids: CASRLGLGFGYEQYF.

This rearrangement joins TRBV5-1 to TRBJ2-2. The CDR3 is 14 residues long. Germline-derived CDR1 and CDR2 are SGHRS and YFSETQ. CDR3 residues: CASTWGVSTGELFF.